This TCR beta chain was retrieved from a study of control samples from healthy donors and cancer patients. Germline V gene lookup returns CDR1 SGHNT and CDR2 YENEEA. Trimming removed 1 base from V and 5 bases from J, with 14 bases in between. The CDR3 sequence is 16 residues long. Method: immunoSEQ multiplex PCR; TCRdb's copy keeps in-frame clones and lacks some. The sample yields about 160,000 clones, 80% to 90% seen once. This clone appeared once. This receptor was taken from a man between 25 and 39 years old in good health. Sample: blood. The chain combines TRBV11-3 with TRBJ2-2; D possibly corresponds to TRBD2 (5 bases). The DNA of the CDR3 is TGTGCCAGCAGCTTAGCGGGATCGCGGCATACCGGGGAGCTGTTTTTT. Translating gives CASSLAGSRHTGELFF.